This TCR beta chain was recovered during a study of blood T cells in healthy people across ages. A J-beta primer mix and a sample-barcoded 5' primer were used in a second PCR of roughly 7 to 12 cycles. TCRdb passed the 5' RACE reads through MiXCR, listing each CDR3 protein once. The sample yields 1 million or so distinct CDR3 sequences, 40% to 50% seen once. General study results and limits: Both higher diversity and more naive CD4+ cells marked long-lived donors when set against aged donors. Strong correlation was found linking TCR beta diversity to naive T cell percentage.

Germline V CDR1 and CDR2: SEHNR, FQNEAQ (reference sequence). The CDR3 is 18 amino acids. This clonotype was detected only a few times. Antigen unknown. The origin of this receptor is a woman aged 55-75 years in good health. The source material was blood. This chain connects TRBV7-9 to TRBJ2-4; the D gene is possibly TRBD1 (6 bases). The DNA end is more similar to TRBJ2-7, so the J call may be wrong. CDR3 DNA: TGTGCCAGCAGCCCGCCCGACAACACAGGGTTCGAGTTTTACGAGCAGTACTTC. Protein: CASSPPDNTGFEFYEQYF.